This T cell receptor (beta chain) was recorded in a study of T cell changes during pregnancy in multiple sclerosis. The table lists this clone with a count of one. The assay was immunoSEQ multiplex PCR, and TCRdb's table has in-frame clones only and misses some. The sample includes tens of thousands of clones, 70% to 90% seen only once; the top ten take 11%. Sequencing was performed on CD8+ T cells from peripheral blood mononuclear cells, taken in the third trimester of pregnancy. This clonotype was sampled from a female donor with multiple sclerosis, enrolled in a pregnancy study.

The CDR3 sequence: CASSYGQVNQPQHF. In nucleotides, the CDR3 is TGTGCCAGCAGCTACGGACAAGTCAATCAGCCCCAGCATTTT. V gene TRBV9 combines with J gene TRBJ1-5, with D tentatively TRBD1 (5 bases). V was clipped by 4 bases and J by 3 bases, with 11 bases between them. The CDR3 spans 14 residues. Germline values: CDR1 SGDLS, CDR2 YYNGEE. Full variable domain (remainder filled in from reference TRBV9 and TRBJ1-5): DSGVTQTPKHLITATGQRVTLRCSPRSGDLSVYWYQQSLDQGLQFLIQYYNGEERAKGNILERFSAQQFPDLHSELNLSSLELGDSALYFCASSYGQVNQPQHFGDGTRLSIL.